The source of this T cell receptor beta chain is a study of early T cells in non-severe SARS-CoV-2 infection. Attached unique molecular identifiers marked individual cDNA molecules. TCRdb ran MiXCR on the 5' RACE reads and lists one entry per CDR3 protein. The sample records about 92,000 distinct CDR3 sequences, 12% to 15% being singletons. V gave up 0 bases and J gave up 5 bases; unmatched junction bases: 6. Germline CDR1 and CDR2: DFQATT and SNEGSKA (reference sequence). The CDR3 is 14 residues long. The sample comprised whole blood. The rearrangement uses TRBV20-1 and TRBJ2-5, with 7 bases that match TRBD2. This receptor was taken from an adult who was a healthcare worker with PCR-confirmed SARS-CoV-2 infection or an uninfected control (not recorded which). The CDR3 bases are TGCAGTGCTAGAGATCCGACTAGCCTTGAGACCCAGTACTTC. This translates into CSARDPTSLETQYF.